This T cell receptor beta chain was documented in a study of technical replicates of blood from several donors. Between the trimmed V and J ends, which lost 0 bases and 8 bases, there was a span of 6 bases. Germline V lookup: CDR1 SGHRS, CDR2 YFSETQ. This CDR3 is built from 12 residues. Profiled with immunoSEQ multiplex PCR; TCRdb holds only in-frame clones, not every one. Counted here are around 84,000 clones, about 97% occurring once; the ten biggest clones make up around 0.18%. The chain recombines TRBV5-1 with TRBJ2-1; unclear D gene. The TCR was taken from a human donor in good health. Material: T cells isolated from PBMCs. CDR3 sequence reads: CASSLANDEQFF. The CDR3 DNA follows: TGCGCCAGCAGCTTGGCTAACGATGAGCAGTTCTTC.